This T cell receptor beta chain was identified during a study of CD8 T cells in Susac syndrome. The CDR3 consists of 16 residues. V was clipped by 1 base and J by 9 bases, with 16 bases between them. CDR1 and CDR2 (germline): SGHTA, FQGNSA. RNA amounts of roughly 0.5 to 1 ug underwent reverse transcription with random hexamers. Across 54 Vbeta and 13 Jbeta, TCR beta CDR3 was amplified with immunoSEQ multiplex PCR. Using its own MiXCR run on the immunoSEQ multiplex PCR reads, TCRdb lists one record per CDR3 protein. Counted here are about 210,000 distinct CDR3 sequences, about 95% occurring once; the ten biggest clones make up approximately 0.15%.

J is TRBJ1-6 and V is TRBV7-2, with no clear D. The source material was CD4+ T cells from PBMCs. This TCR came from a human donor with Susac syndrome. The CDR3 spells CASSLDRPAGTSPLHF. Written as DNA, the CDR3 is TGTGCCAGCAGCTTAGATCGCCCGGCCGGAACTTCACCCCTCCACTTT.